The T cell receptor beta chain described here comes from a study of PD-1 blockade in classical Hodgkin lymphoma. For the study at large: Nivolumab was given intravenously to patients at 3 mg/kg every 2 weeks. General study findings and limits: Partial responders and progressors had significantly lower baseline TCR diversity.

For this clone: Its antigen is as yet unknown.

As for time point: cycle 4 day 1 (C4D1), after six to seven weeks of nivolumab. Every patient was affected by relapse after autologous stem cell transplantation, while exposure to brentuximab vedotin was not uniform. Best overall response was complete response, partial response or progressive disease in these relapsed/refractory classical Hodgkin lymphoma patients. Sequenced by immunoSEQ multiplex PCR; TCRdb stores in-frame clones only, minus some. This sample has about 20,000 clones, with 76% found just once. V was pared by 6 bases and J by 7 bases, with 22 bases between. The germline CDR1 and CDR2 sequences are LNHDA and SQIVND (reference sequence). This CDR3 has 15 residues.

The gene calls are TRBV19 and TRBJ2-7, with D perhaps being TRBD1 or TRBD2 (5 bases each). The clonotype was recovered from a human donor with classical Hodgkin lymphoma. The sequencing here drew on peripheral blood mononuclear cells (PBMCs), taken before the fourth cycle of nivolumab. This chain's CDR3 is CASSTRGAPRGEQYF. Here the CDR3 DNA reads TGTGCCAGTAGCACAAGAGGGGCCCCCCGAGGGGAGCAGTACTTC. Looking up the rest from reference TRBV19 and TRBJ2-7 gives the full variable domain: DGGITQSPKYLFRKEGQNVTLSCEQNLNHDAMYWYRQDPGQGLRLIYYSQIVNDFQKGDIAEGYSVSREKKESFPLTVTSAQKNPTAFYLCASSTRGAPRGEQYFGPGTRLTVT.